The text below deals with one TCR beta chain. Using immunoSEQ multiplex PCR, the repertoire was profiled, and TCRdb retains in-frame clones only, with some absent. The sample consists of fewer than 150,000 clones, around 80% of them appearing once. This entry is derived from a study of blood T cell repertoires in COVID-19. CDR3 length equals 14 residues. With 3 bases removed from V and 8 bases from J, the gap between germline ends came to 14 bases. Per the germline V gene, CDR1 is SNHLY and CDR2 is FYNNEI. The material sequenced was PBMCs or T cells enriched from blood (not recorded which). The sequence was obtained from a woman aged 18-35 years who had been exposed to COVID-19. This chain joins TRBV2 and TRBJ2-1; no clear D. CDR3 DNA sequence: TGTGCCAGCAGTGACCGAGCATTTTTCGATGAGCAGTTCTTC. Protein: CASSDRAFFDEQFF.